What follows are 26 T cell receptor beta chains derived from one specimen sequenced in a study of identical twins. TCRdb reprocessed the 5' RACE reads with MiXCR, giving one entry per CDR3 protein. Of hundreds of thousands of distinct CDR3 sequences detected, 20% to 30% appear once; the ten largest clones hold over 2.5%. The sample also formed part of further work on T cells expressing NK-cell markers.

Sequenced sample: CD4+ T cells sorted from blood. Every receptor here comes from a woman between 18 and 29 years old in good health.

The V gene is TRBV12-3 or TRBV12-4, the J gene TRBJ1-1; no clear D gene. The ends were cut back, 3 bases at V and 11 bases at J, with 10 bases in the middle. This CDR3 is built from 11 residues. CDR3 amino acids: CASSLLLGAFF. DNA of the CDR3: TGTGCCAGCAGTTTGTTGCTAGGGGCTTTCTTT.

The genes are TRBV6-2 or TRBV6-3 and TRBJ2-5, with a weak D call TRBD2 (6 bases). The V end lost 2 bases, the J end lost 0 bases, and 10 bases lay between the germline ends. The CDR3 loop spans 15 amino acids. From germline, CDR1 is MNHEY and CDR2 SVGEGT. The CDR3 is CASSYKRAYQETQYF. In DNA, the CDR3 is TGTGCCAGCAGTTACAAGCGGGCTTACCAAGAGACCCAGTACTTC.

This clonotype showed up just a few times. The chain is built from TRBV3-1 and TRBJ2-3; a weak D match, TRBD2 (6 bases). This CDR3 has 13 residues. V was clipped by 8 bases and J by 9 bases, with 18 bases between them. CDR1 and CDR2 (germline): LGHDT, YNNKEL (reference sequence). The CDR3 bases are TGTGCCAGCCGCAACGCGGGACTCCCGACGCAGTATTTT. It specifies CASRNAGLPTQYF.

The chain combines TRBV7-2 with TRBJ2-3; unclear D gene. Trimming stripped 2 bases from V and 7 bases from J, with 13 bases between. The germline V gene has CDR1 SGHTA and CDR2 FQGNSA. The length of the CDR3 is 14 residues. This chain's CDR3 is CASSLWSELYTQYF. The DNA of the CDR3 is TGTGCCAGCAGCTTATGGTCGGAGTTATATACGCAGTATTTT.

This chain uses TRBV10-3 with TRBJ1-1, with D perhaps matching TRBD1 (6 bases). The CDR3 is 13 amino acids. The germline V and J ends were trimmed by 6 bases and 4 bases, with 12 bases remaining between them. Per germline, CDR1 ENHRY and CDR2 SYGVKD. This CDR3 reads CAISQGRGTEAFF. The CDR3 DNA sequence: TGTGCCATCAGCCAGGGGCGCGGCACTGAAGCTTTCTTT.

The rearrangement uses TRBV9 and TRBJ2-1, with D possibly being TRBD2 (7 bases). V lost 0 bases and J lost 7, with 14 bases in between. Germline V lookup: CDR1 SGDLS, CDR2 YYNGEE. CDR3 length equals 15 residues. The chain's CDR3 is CASSVASGGRNEQFF. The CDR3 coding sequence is TGTGCCAGCAGCGTAGCTTCGGGGGGCCGGAATGAGCAGTTCTTC.

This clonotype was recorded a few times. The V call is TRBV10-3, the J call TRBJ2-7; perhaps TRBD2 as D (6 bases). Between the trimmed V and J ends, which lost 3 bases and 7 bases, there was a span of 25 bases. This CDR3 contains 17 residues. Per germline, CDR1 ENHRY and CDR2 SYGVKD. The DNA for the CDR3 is TGTGCCATCAGTGAATTACCCCCCCTAGCGATCCGTCGGGAGCAGTACTTC. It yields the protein CAISELPPLAIRREQYF.

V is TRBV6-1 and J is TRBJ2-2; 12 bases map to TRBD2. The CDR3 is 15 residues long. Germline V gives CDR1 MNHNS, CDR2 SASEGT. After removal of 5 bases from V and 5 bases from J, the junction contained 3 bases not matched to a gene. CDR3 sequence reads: CASSKTSGGTGELFF. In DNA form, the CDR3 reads TGTGCCAGCAGTAAAACTAGCGGGGGGACCGGGGAGCTGTTTTTT.

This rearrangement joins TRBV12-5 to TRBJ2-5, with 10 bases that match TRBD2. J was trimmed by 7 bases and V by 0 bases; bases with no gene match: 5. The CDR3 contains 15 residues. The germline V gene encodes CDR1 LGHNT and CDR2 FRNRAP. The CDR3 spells CASGLVLGTSATQYF. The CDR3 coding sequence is TGTGCTAGTGGTTTGGTACTGGGGACTAGCGCGACCCAGTACTTC.

As DNA, the CDR3 is TGCAGCGCCGTAGGGATCCGGAACACTGAAGCTTTCTTT. This codes for CSAVGIRNTEAFF. The chain joins TRBV29-1 to TRBJ1-1, with D uncertain. Trimming cost V 7 bases and J 1 base, with 13 bases left between them. CDR3 length: 13 residues. Germline V gives CDR1 SQVTM, CDR2 ANQGSEA.

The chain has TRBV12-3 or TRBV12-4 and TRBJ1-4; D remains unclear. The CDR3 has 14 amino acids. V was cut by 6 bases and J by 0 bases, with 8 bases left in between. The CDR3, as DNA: TGTGCCAGCAGCAACAGAGCAACTAATGAAAAACTGTTTTTT. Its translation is CASSNRATNEKLFF.

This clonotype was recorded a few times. This CDR3 reads CASSYSLRRSSYEQYF. The CDR3 DNA reads as TGTGCCAGCAGTTACAGCCTTAGACGGTCTTCCTACGAGCAGTACTTC. This rearrangement joins TRBV6-2 or TRBV6-3 to TRBJ2-7; D gene uncertain. Trimming shortened V by 2 bases and J by 1 base, and 15 bases separated the two germline ends. Germline-derived CDR1 and CDR2 are MNHEY and SVGEGT. The CDR3 runs 16 residues.

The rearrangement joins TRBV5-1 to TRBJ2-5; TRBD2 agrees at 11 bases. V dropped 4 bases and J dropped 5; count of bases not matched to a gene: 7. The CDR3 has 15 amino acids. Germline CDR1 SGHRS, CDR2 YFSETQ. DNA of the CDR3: TGCGCCAGCAGCCCAGGGACTAGCGGCTGGGAGACCCAGTACTTC. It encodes CASSPGTSGWETQYF.

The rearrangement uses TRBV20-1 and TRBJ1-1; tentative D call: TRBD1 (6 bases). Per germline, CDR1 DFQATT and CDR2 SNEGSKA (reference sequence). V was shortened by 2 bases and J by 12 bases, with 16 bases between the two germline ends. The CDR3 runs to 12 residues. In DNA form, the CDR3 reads TGCAGTGCTAGATTAACAGGGATAGGGACTTTCTTT. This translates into CSARLTGIGTFF.

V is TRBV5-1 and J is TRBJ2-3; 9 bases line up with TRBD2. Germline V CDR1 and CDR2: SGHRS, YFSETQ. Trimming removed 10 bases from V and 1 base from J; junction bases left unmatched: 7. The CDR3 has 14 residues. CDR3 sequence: CAGAIAGGTDTQYF. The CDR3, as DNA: TGCGCCGGAGCTATAGCGGGAGGCACAGATACGCAGTATTTT.

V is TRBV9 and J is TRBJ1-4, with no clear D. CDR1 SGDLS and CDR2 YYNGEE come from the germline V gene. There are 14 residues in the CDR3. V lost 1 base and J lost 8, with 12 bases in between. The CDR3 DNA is TGTGCCAGCAGCGTAACTGGGTTAGGCGAAAAACTGTTTTTT. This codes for CASSVTGLGEKLFF.

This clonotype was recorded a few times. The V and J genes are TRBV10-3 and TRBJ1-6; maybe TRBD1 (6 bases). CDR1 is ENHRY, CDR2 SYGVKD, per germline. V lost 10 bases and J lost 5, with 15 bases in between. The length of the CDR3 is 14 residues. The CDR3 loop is CATLQGLDNSPLHF. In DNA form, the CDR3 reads TGTGCCACTCTACAGGGACTTGATAATTCACCCCTCCACTTT.

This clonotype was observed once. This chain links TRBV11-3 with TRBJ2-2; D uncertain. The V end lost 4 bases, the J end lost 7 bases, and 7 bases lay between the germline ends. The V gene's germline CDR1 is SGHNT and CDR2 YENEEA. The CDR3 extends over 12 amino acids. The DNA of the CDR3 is TGTGCCAGCAGCTCCCTGAACGGGGAGCTGTTTTTT. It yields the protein CASSSLNGELFF.

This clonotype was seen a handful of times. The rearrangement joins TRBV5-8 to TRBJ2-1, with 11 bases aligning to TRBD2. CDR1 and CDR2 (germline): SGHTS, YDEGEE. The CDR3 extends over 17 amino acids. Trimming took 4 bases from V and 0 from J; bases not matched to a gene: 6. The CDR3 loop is CASSPGLAARSYNEQFF. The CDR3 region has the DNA TGTGCCAGCAGCCCGGGACTAGCGGCCCGCTCCTACAATGAGCAGTTCTTC.

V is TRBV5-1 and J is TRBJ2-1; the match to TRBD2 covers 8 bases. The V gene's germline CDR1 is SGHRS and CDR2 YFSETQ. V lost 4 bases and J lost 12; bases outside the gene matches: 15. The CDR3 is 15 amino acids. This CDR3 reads CASSAPGTSDFRQFF. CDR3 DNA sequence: TGCGCCAGCAGCGCGCCCGGGACTAGTGATTTTCGGCAGTTCTTC.

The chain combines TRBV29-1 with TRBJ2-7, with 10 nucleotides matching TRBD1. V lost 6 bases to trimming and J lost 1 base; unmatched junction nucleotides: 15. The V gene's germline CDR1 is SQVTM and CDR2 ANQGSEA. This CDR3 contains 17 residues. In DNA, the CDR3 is TGCAGCGTGGGGGTTGGGACAGGGGCCGTTTCTTCCTACGAGCAGTACTTC. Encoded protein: CSVGVGTGAVSSYEQYF.

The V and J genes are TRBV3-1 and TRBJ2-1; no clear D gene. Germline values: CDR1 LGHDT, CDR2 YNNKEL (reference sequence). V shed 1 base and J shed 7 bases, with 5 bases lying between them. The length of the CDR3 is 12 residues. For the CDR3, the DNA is TGTGCCAGCAGCCAAGGTCCTAATGAGCAGTTCTTC. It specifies CASSQGPNEQFF.

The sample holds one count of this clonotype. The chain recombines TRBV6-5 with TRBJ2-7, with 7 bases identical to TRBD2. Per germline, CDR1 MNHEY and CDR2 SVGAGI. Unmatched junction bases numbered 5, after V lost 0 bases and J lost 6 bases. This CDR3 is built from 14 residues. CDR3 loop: CASSYSTSNLEQYF. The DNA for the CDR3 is TGTGCCAGCAGTTACTCGACTAGCAACCTCGAGCAGTACTTC.

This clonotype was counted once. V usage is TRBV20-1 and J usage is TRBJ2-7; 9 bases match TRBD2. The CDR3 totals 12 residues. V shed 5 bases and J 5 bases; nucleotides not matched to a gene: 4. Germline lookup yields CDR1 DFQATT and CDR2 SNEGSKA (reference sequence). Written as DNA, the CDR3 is TGCAGTGCTTGCCCTAGCGGGAACGAGCAGTACTTC. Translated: CSACPSGNEQYF.

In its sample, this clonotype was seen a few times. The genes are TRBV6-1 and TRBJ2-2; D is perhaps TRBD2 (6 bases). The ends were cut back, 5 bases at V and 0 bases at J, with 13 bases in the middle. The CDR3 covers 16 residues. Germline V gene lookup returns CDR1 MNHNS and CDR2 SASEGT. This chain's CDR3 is CASSKTGVSNTGELFF. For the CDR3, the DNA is TGTGCCAGCAGTAAAACGGGGGTATCGAACACCGGGGAGCTGTTTTTT.

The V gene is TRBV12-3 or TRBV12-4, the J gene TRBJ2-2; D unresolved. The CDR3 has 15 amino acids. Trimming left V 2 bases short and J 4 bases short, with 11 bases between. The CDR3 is CASSLTPLGTGELFF. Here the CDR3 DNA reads TGTGCCAGCAGTTTAACACCTCTTGGCACCGGGGAGCTGTTTTTT.